This T cell receptor (beta chain) emerged from a study of blood T cell repertoires in COVID-19. Study information: The study drew acute and convalescent COVID-19 samples from the United States, Italy and Spain. Nucleic acid was either cDNA or gDNA, and it came from T cells, B-cell-depleted T cells, or PBMCs.

V lost 4 bases and J lost 0; bases outside the gene matches: 7. The V gene's germline CDR1 is MGHRA and CDR2 YSYEKL. CDR3 length: 16 amino acids. Original data processing: From reference gene primer amplification, estimates of nucleated cell counts were derived. The data were produced by immunoSEQ multiplex PCR, yet TCRdb's version contains in-frame clones alone and is incomplete. D and trimming were read from the DNA, whereas the V and J calls and clone size are those reported in that table. The sample lists 200,000 or so clones; around four fifths were seen once. This chain connects TRBV4-1 to TRBJ1-1; 8 nucleotides align to TRBD1. Material: peripheral blood. This TCR was recovered from a human donor with acute or convalescent COVID-19. The donor label of this sample is uncertain. The CDR3 nucleotides are TGCGCCAGCAGCCGGATTGGGACAGGTCTGAACACTGAAGCTTTCTTT. It translates to CASSRIGTGLNTEAFF.